The 19 T cell receptor beta chains in this list originate from one sample, sequenced in a study of blood T cell repertoires in COVID-19. Assay used: immunoSEQ multiplex PCR; TCRdb lists only in-frame clones, some missing. This table holds 160,000 or so clones, over 80% found once. Sequencing input: peripheral blood. The receptors derive from a man between 65 and 80 years old who had recovered from COVID-19.

V and J are TRBV3-1 (or the pseudogene TRBV3-2) and TRBJ2-3; 7 bases match TRBD1. From germline, CDR1 is LGHDT and CDR2 YNNKEL (reference sequence). V shed 1 base and J 4 bases; nucleotides not matched to a gene: 11. The CDR3 contains 17 residues. The CDR3 coding sequence is TGTGCCAGCAGCCAAGCACCGACAGGGCCCGCGGCAGATACGCAGTATTTT. Protein product: CASSQAPTGPAADTQYF.

This clone was observed a single time. This rearrangement joins TRBV7-2 to TRBJ2-7; 7 nucleotides align to TRBD2. The ends lost 3 bases at V and 0 bases at J; junction bases unmatched: 5. There are 15 residues in the CDR3. Germline loops: CDR1 SGHTA, CDR2 FQGNSA. The CDR3 region is CASSFGLVFSYEQYF. CDR3 DNA sequence: TGTGCCAGCAGCTTTGGACTAGTATTCTCCTACGAGCAGTACTTC.

The rearrangement joins TRBV7-2 to TRBJ2-2, with TRBD1 as a possible D gene (6 bases). The V and J ends lost 1 base and 5 bases respectively, with 11 bases between them. CDR1 and CDR2 from the germline V gene are SGHTA and FQGNSA. The CDR3 covers 15 residues. This CDR3 reads CASSLGGLSTGELFF. CDR3 coding DNA: TGTGCCAGCAGCTTAGGGGGGCTGAGTACCGGGGAGCTGTTTTTT.

The chain joins TRBV11-2 to TRBJ2-1; TRBD2 matches 8 bases. Trimming took 3 bases from V and 7 from J; bases not matched to a gene: 5. Germline CDR1 is SGHAT and CDR2 is FQNNGV. This CDR3 is 14 amino acids long. CDR3 in amino acids: CASSLYGRGNEQFF. The CDR3, as DNA: TGTGCCAGCAGCTTGTACGGGAGGGGTAATGAGCAGTTCTTC. Complete variable domain (other parts from reference TRBV11-2 and TRBJ2-1): EAGVAQSPRYKIIEKRQSVAFWCNPISGHATLYWYQQILGQGPKLLIQFQNNGVVDDSQLPKDRFSAERLKGVDSTLKIQPAKLEDSAVYLCASSLYGRGNEQFFGPGTRLTVL.

The chain has TRBV7-6 and TRBJ2-5, with D perhaps matching TRBD2 (6 bases). The CDR3 runs 13 residues. V gave up 5 bases and J gave up 4 bases, with 11 bases separating them. Germline V CDR1 and CDR2: SGHVS, FNYEAQ. CDR3 DNA: TGTGCCAGCAGCGCGGGGAGCCGAGAGACCCAGTACTTC. Residues: CASSAGSRETQYF. The full variable domain, its missing parts supplied by reference TRBV7-6 and TRBJ2-5, is GAGVSQSPRYKVTKRGQDVALRCDPISGHVSLYWYRQALGQGPEFLTYFNYEAQQDKSGLPNDRFSAERPEGSISTLTIQRTEQRDSAMYRCASSAGSRETQYFGPGTRLLVL.

V usage is TRBV19 and J usage is TRBJ2-3; D is unclear. V was trimmed by 4 bases and J by 0 bases, leaving 8 bases between them. CDR1 is LNHDA and CDR2 is SQIVND in the germline V gene (reference sequence). This CDR3 is 14 amino acids long. CDR3 region: CASSSGTSTDTQYF. For the CDR3, the DNA is TGTGCCAGTAGTAGCGGAACTAGCACAGATACGCAGTATTTT.

This chain joins TRBV5-1 and TRBJ2-2; TRBD2 agrees at 8 bases. The CDR3 is 15 residues long. J gave up 4 bases and V 3 bases, and 5 bases lay outside the gene matches. Germline lookup yields CDR1 SGHRS and CDR2 YFSETQ. This CDR3 reads CASSSSGRGTGELFF. The CDR3 DNA follows: TGCGCCAGCAGCTCGAGCGGGAGAGGCACCGGGGAGCTGTTTTTT.

The V call is TRBV9, the J call TRBJ1-3; D perhaps matches TRBD1 (6 bases). Germline values: CDR1 SGDLS, CDR2 YYNGEE. The CDR3 has 14 residues. V shed 3 bases and J shed 1 base, with 8 bases lying between them. CDR3 in DNA: TGTGCCAGCAGCGAACAGGGTTCTGGAAACACCATATATTTT. This translates into CASSEQGSGNTIYF.

The chain recombines TRBV6-5 with TRBJ2-7; 9 nucleotides align to TRBD1. Losses at the gene ends were 6 bases for V and 2 bases for J; bases not matched to a gene: 8. CDR1 MNHEY and CDR2 SVGAGI come from the germline V gene. The CDR3 spans 15 residues. CDR3 bases: TGTGCCAGCAGAGACACACAGGGGGCCACCTACGAGCAGTACTTC. This sequence encodes CASRDTQGATYEQYF.

The V and J genes are TRBV3-1 (or the pseudogene TRBV3-2) and TRBJ2-3, with D perhaps TRBD2 (5 bases). The CDR3 is made up of 14 amino acids. CDR1 is LGHDT and CDR2 is YNNKEL in the germline V gene (reference sequence). The V end lost 4 bases, the J end lost 5 bases, and 13 bases lay between the germline ends. The CDR3 DNA follows: TGTGCCAGCAGCCCCTCCGGGGTGAGAGATACGCAGTATTTT. This encodes CASSPSGVRDTQYF.

The J gene is TRBJ1-1, the V gene TRBV5-1, with D hard to call. The V gene lost 0 bases and the J gene lost 1 base, with 10 bases spanning the gap. CDR1 and CDR2 (germline): SGHRS, YFSETQ. The CDR3 loop spans 15 amino acids. The CDR3 protein is CASSLALGKNTEAFF. The CDR3 DNA follows: TGCGCCAGCAGCTTGGCCTTGGGCAAGAACACTGAAGCTTTCTTT.

This chain uses TRBV7-2 with TRBJ1-3, with D perhaps TRBD1 (6 bases). Trimming pared 1 base from V and 2 bases from J, leaving 9 bases between. Germline-derived CDR1 and CDR2 are SGHTA and FQGNSA. This CDR3 contains 15 residues. The CDR3 spells CASSLDRVPGNTIYF. The CDR3 DNA is TGTGCCAGCAGCTTAGACAGGGTTCCTGGAAACACCATATATTTT.

V is TRBV9 and J is TRBJ2-2; 11 bases map to TRBD2. The CDR3 totals 15 residues. Germline V lookup: CDR1 SGDLS, CDR2 YYNGEE. V gave up 1 base and J gave up 7 bases; unmatched junction bases: 3. The CDR3 loop reads CASSVFSGRDGELFF. The CDR3 DNA follows: TGTGCCAGCAGCGTATTTAGCGGGAGGGACGGGGAGCTGTTTTTT.

V usage is TRBV6-5 and J usage is TRBJ1-2, with TRBD1 matching over 11 bases. The V gene's germline CDR1 is MNHEY and CDR2 SVGAGI. Unmatched junction bases numbered 8, after V lost 2 bases and J lost 12 bases. The CDR3 extends over 14 amino acids. CDR3 residues: CASSYLGQGARHTF. The CDR3 DNA sequence: TGTGCCAGCAGTTACCTTGGACAGGGGGCGCGTCACACCTTC.

The CDR3 protein is CASRRTLWAVQETQYF. The DNA of the CDR3 is TGTGCCAGCAGACGTACCTTATGGGCAGTACAAGAGACCCAGTACTTC. V usage is TRBV7-2 and J usage is TRBJ2-5; D is ambiguous. The CDR3 is 16 amino acids. Trimming took 6 bases from V and 2 from J, leaving 19 bases between them. The germline CDR1 and CDR2 sequences are SGHTA and FQGNSA. Full variable domain (missing parts from reference TRBV7-2 and TRBJ2-5): GAGVSQSPSNKVTEKGKDVELRCDPISGHTALYWYRQSLGQGLEFLIYFQGNSAPDKSGLPSDRFSAERTGGSVSTLTIQRTQQEDSAVYLCASRRTLWAVQETQYFGPGTRLLVL.

The chain joins TRBV19 to TRBJ2-1, with 7 bases aligning to TRBD2. The CDR3 covers 14 residues. The germline V gene encodes CDR1 LNHDA and CDR2 SQIVND (reference sequence). The trim removed 7 bases at V and 5 bases at J, leaving 8 bases unmatched. This chain's CDR3 is CASKGLMYNNEQFF. The CDR3 DNA reads TGTGCCAGTAAGGGACTAATGTACAACAATGAGCAGTTCTTC.

This chain joins TRBV29-1 and TRBJ2-3, with 14 bases identical to TRBD2. Germline trimming cut 6 bases from V and 0 bases from J; bases unmatched to any gene: 14. This CDR3 has 19 amino acids. Germline V gene sequence: CDR1 SQVTM, CDR2 ANQGSEA. CDR3 in DNA: TGCAGCGTCCCCTCCGGGACTAGCGGGAGTAGATCTAGCACAGATACGCAGTATTTT. It is translated as CSVPSGTSGSRSSTDTQYF.

This sequence joins TRBV24-1 and TRBJ2-7, with a possible D match to TRBD1 (5 bases). Germline CDR1 KGHDR, CDR2 SFDVKD. This CDR3 spans 14 amino acids. V lost 3 bases and J 2 bases, leaving 10 bases between the germline ends. The CDR3 bases are TGTGCCACCAGTGATCCCACAGGCCCCTACGAGCAGTACTTC. Translating gives CATSDPTGPYEQYF.

This clone was counted only a few times. The chain employs TRBV7-9 and TRBJ1-1, with 10 bases matching TRBD1. CDR1 and CDR2 from the germline V gene are SEHNR and FQNEAQ (reference sequence). The CDR3 is made up of 15 amino acids. V was pared by 6 bases and J by 8 bases, with 12 bases of the junction left unmatched. As DNA, the CDR3 is TGTGCCAGCAGTCTTCCGGGACAGGGGCGGCGGGAAGCTTTCTTT. It codes for CASSLPGQGRREAFF.